This TCR beta chain was observed in a study of blood T cells in healthy people across ages. Study-wide results and caveats: When one million T cells were used, diversity estimates were thought to be underestimates.

Germline lookup yields CDR1 MGHRA and CDR2 YSYEKL. CDR3 length: 14 amino acids. The sample holds a few counts of this clonotype. What it binds is unknown. Next came a second PCR, run for about 6 to 11 cycles, which used a sample-barcoded 5' primer along with a J-beta primer mix. Each cDNA molecule was tagged by a template-switch adaptor with 12 random nucleotides. MiXCR was run by TCRdb on the 5' RACE reads, yielding one entry per CDR3 protein. This repertoire shows hundreds of thousands of distinct CDR3 sequences, more than 20% found once; its top ten account for just under 9.5%. The same data also contributed to another study, on T cells of mothers and their children. According to that study: Nobody spotted any persistent microchimeric T cell clones.

The material sequenced was blood. The chain uses TRBV4-1 and TRBJ2-5, with TRBD2 matching over 8 bases. The J call may be faulty, since TRBJ2-7 better matches the DNA end. This TCR was recovered from a boy under 18 in good health. The CDR3 here is CASSQDSGDYEQYF. DNA for the CDR3: TGCGCCAGCAGCCAAGATAGCGGGGACTACGAGCAGTACTTC.